These T cell receptor beta chains were read from a single sample in a study of blood T cell repertoires in COVID-19. The assay was immunoSEQ multiplex PCR, and TCRdb's table has in-frame clones only and misses some. Of about 120,000 clones detected, over 75% appear once; the ten largest clones hold approximately 4.9%. The sample consisted of peripheral blood. These receptor sequences come from a woman in her 70s with acute or convalescent COVID-19. The conserved cysteine and the conserved F or W are not part of the CDR3 here. Fields, in order: D gene, J gene, V gene, CDR3 protein. The D gene is left open where the match is weak.

>NA|TRBJ2-1|TRBV7-2
ASSPVREQF
>NA|TRBJ2-5|TRBV25-1
ASSEQRGGTETQY
>TRBD1|TRBJ2-1|TRBV18
ASSPGTAFYNEQF
>TRBD1|TRBJ2-7|TRBV2
ASSGGTGSYEQY
>TRBD2|TRBJ2-1|TRBV7-9
ASSPVGGSYNEQF
>TRBD1|TRBJ1-5|TRBV19
ASRDRGLSNQPQH
>NA|TRBJ2-3|TRBV21-1
ASNTGTSSDTQY
>NA|TRBJ1-2|TRBV13
ASSLRSIGST
>TRBD1|TRBJ1-1|TRBV5-6
ASSAGTEMNTEAF
>TRBD1|TRBJ1-2|TRBV6-1
ASSEARTGSYGYT
>NA|TRBJ1-1|TRBV19
ASSVKGDTEAF
>NA|TRBJ1-2|TRBV24-1
ALRVGDCVYGYT
>TRBD2|TRBJ2-1|TRBV7-9
ASSLGWRGRNEQF
>TRBD1|TRBJ1-4|TRBV7-8
ASSLGPTGDVNEKLF
>TRBD1|TRBJ2-3|TRBV10-1
ASSEGTGHTDTQY
>TRBD1|TRBJ2-4|TRBV6-5
ASSYSRQGLNIQY
>NA|TRBJ1-6|TRBV6-6
ASSPPRGGRSYNSPLH
>TRBD1|TRBJ1-6|TRBV20-1
SASGTGDSPLH
>NA|TRBJ1-1|TRBV16
ASSQKRSAGVTEAF
>TRBD2|TRBJ2-2|TRBV2
ASKAAGGFIGELF
>TRBD2|TRBJ2-5|TRBV24-1
ATSDFRGGQETQY
>TRBD1|TRBJ1-5|TRBV20-1
SASLPNRGSQPQH
>NA|TRBJ1-1|TRBV30
AWSPGEWTEAF
>NA|TRBJ1-2|TRBV7-9
ASARDLYGYT
>TRBD1|TRBJ1-1|TRBV2
ASRPGQIIRLNTEAF
>NA|TRBJ1-1|TRBV10-3
AITPGVLKNTEAF
>NA|TRBJ2-7|TRBV4-3
ASSQSSWAGPGEQY
>TRBD2|TRBJ2-3|TRBV7-6
ASSLDGAGGPQDTQY
>TRBD2|TRBJ2-3|TRBV5-4
ASSLKLAGDDTQY
>NA|TRBJ2-2|TRBV11-2
ASSLRQVNTGELF
>NA|TRBJ1-1|TRBV5-4
ASSGAGILNTEAF
>NA|TRBJ2-5|TRBV5-5
ASSSAKGVQETQY
>TRBD1|TRBJ1-2|TRBV12-5
ASGLDLQGARGYT
>NA|TRBJ1-1|TRBV5-4
ASSLGRINTEAF
>NA|TRBJ2-3|TRBV19
ASSFSGGPDTQY
>NA|TRBJ1-2|TRBV6-5
ASSYTQGSYGYT
>NA|TRBJ1-6|TRBV30
AWSASSSSYNSPLH
>NA|TRBJ1-3|TRBV7-8
ASSPPVERNTIY
>NA|TRBJ2-7|TRBV4-1
ASSQVFRNNEQY
>TRBD1|TRBJ1-2|TRBV19
ASSIAGQGRGGYT
>TRBD1|TRBJ1-6|TRBV6-1
ASSESRGTGSSPLH
>NA|TRBJ2-1|TRBV2
ASSAFDEQF
>NA|TRBJ1-1|TRBV7-6
ASSRGGTEAF
>NA|TRBJ1-1|TRBV11-3
ASSPQGVNTEAF
>TRBD2|TRBJ2-1|TRBV5-1
ASSLPLAGDRNEQF
>TRBD1|TRBJ2-7|TRBV2
AITAGTGREQY
>NA|TRBJ1-1|TRBV7-6
ASRKGDRNTEAF
>TRBD1|TRBJ1-2|TRBV9
ASSKQGNHYGYT
>TRBD1|TRBJ1-1|TRBV3-1/TRBV3-2
ASSQDWTGGMNTEAF
>TRBD1|TRBJ1-6|TRBV5-4
ASSSPGQPNSPLH
>NA|TRBJ2-1|TRBV12-2
ASRFVSGGSSYNEQF
>NA|TRBJ2-2|TRBV14
ASSQAFGELF
>TRBD1|TRBJ2-3|TRBV7-3
ASSPRTGVTSTDTQY
>NA|TRBJ1-6|TRBV10-3
AISEVAGHNSPLH
>NA|TRBJ2-3|TRBV9
ASSFPGTSAADTQY